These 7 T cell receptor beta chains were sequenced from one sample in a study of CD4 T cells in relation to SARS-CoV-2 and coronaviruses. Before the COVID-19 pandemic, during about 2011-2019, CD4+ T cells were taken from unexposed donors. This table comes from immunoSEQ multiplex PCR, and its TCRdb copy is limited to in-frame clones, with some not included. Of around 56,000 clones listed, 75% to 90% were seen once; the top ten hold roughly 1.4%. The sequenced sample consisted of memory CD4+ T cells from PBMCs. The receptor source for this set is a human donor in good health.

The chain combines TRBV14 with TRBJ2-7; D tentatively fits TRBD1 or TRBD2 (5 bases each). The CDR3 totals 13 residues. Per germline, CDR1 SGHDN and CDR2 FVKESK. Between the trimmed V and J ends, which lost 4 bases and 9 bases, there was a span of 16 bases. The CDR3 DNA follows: TGTGCCAGCAGCCGGCTGCCAACTGGGGGGCAGTACTTC. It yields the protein CASSRLPTGGQYF.

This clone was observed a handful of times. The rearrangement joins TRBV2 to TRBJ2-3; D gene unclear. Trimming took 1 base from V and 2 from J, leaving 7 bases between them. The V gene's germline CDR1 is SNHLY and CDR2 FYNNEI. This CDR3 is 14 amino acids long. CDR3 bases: TGTGCCAGCAGTGAAGGGCTCTACACAGATACGCAGTATTTT. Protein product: CASSEGLYTDTQYF.

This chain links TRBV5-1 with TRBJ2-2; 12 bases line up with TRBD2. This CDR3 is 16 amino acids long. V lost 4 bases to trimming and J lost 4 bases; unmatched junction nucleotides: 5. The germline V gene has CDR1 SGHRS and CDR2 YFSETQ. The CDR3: CASSPGLAGLTGELFF. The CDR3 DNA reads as TGCGCCAGCAGCCCCGGACTAGCGGGACTCACCGGGGAGCTGTTTTTT.

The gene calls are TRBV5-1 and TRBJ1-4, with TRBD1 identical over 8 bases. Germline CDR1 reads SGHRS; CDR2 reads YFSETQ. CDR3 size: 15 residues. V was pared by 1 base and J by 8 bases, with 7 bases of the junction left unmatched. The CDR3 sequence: CASSLTGTGNEKLFF. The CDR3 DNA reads TGCGCCAGCAGCTTGACCGGGACAGGTAACGAAAAACTGTTTTTT.

The CDR3 sequence: CAISEGLAGGDEQYF. CDR3 DNA: TGTGCCATCAGTGAGGGACTAGCGGGAGGTGATGAGCAGTACTTC. The genes are TRBV10-3 and TRBJ2-7, with TRBD2 matching over 14 bases. The V gene end was trimmed by 2 bases and the J gene end by 7 bases; junction bases not matched to a gene: 4. Germline V gene lookup returns CDR1 ENHRY and CDR2 SYGVKD. This CDR3 region has 15 residues.

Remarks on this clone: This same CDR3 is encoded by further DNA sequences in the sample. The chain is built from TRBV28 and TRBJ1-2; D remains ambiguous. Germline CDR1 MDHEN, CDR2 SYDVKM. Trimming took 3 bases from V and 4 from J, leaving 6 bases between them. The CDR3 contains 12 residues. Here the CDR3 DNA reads TGTGCCAGCAGTTTGGACGGCTATGGCTACACCTTC. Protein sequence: CASSLDGYGYTF.

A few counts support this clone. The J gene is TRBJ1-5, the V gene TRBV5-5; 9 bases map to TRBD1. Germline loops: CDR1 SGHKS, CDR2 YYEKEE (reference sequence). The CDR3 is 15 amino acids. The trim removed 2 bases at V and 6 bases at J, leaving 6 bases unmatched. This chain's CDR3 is CASSLGDRGTQPQHF. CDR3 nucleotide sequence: TGTGCCAGCAGCTTAGGTGACAGGGGGACTCAGCCCCAGCATTTT.